Each of the 21 T cell receptor beta chains below was sequenced from the same sample in a study of blood T cell repertoires in COVID-19. Using immunoSEQ multiplex PCR, the repertoire was profiled, and TCRdb retains in-frame clones only, with some absent. The sample yields about 240,000 clones, about nine tenths seen once. Sample: peripheral blood. The source is a man in his fifties or sixties who had recovered from COVID-19.

This chain joins TRBV5-1 and TRBJ2-2; the match to TRBD2 covers 8 bases. The CDR3 is 15 residues long. CDR1 is SGHRS and CDR2 is YFSETQ in the germline V gene. V was clipped by 0 bases and J by 4 bases; unmatched bases: 2. CDR3 in amino acids: CASSLGLASTGELFF. The CDR3 DNA follows: TGCGCCAGCAGCTTGGGACTAGCGAGCACCGGGGAGCTGTTTTTT.

DNA of the CDR3: TGTGCCAGCAGCTTGGGAGCCAAGGTGTGGAACGAGCAGTACGTC. It is translated as CASSLGAKVWNEQYV. V usage is TRBV12-1 and J usage is TRBJ2-7; the table's D call, TRBD2, has no DNA check behind it. TRBV12-1 constitutes a pseudogene. CDR3 length: 15 residues.

The chain links TRBV5-1 to TRBJ2-5, with 7 bases that match TRBD2. This CDR3 region has 14 residues. Germline values: CDR1 SGHRS, CDR2 YFSETQ. V dropped 2 bases and J dropped 5; count of bases not matched to a gene: 6. The CDR3 DNA reads as TGCGCCAGCAGCTTCGCGGGGGTGCAGGAGACCCAGTACTTC. Translated, it gives CASSFAGVQETQYF.

This clone has ten or more counts. The chain uses TRBV15 and TRBJ1-4; D perhaps matches TRBD1 (6 bases). Trimming shortened V by 1 base and J by 1 base, and 13 bases separated the two germline ends. In germline, CDR1 is LNHNV, CDR2 YYDKDF (reference sequence). The CDR3 extends over 17 amino acids. The CDR3: CATSRVTGLGTNEKLFF. Here the CDR3 DNA reads TGTGCCACCAGCAGAGTCACAGGGTTGGGAACTAATGAAAAACTGTTTTTT.

The CDR3 DNA reads TGTGCCAGCACCACCCTACAGGGTGTAGAACTAGCTTTCTTT. Protein product: CASTTLQGVELAFF. This chain connects TRBV28 to TRBJ1-1, with D maybe TRBD1 (6 bases). The CDR3 length is 14 residues. Germline V gene data show CDR1 as MDHEN and CDR2 as SYDVKM. V dropped 7 bases and J dropped 10 bases, with 22 bases sitting between them.

The CDR3 sequence is CASSSPGANYGYTF. CDR3 DNA: TGTGCCAGCAGTTCCCCAGGGGCTAACTATGGCTACACCTTC. The chain has TRBV6-5 and TRBJ1-2, with D possibly being TRBD1 (6 bases). Trimming removed 4 bases at V and 0 bases at J, with 9 bases between. This CDR3 is built from 14 residues. CDR1 and CDR2 (germline): MNHEY, SVGAGI.

The V gene is TRBV14, the J gene TRBJ2-6; 7 nucleotides align to TRBD1. The germline CDR1 and CDR2 sequences are SGHDN and FVKESK. The CDR3 covers 18 residues. Germline trimming cut 2 bases from V and 2 bases from J; bases unmatched to any gene: 9. The chain's CDR3 is CASSQFKWTGTGANVLTF. As DNA, the CDR3 is TGTGCCAGCAGCCAATTCAAGTGGACAGGAACTGGGGCCAACGTCCTGACTTTC.

This clone was recorded once. In DNA form, the CDR3 reads TGTGCCAGCAGTGACACAGGGGGTTTCTCTGGAAACACCATATATTTT. It encodes CASSDTGGFSGNTIYF. V usage is TRBV2 and J usage is TRBJ1-3, with TRBD1 matching 8 bases. Germline V gene sequence: CDR1 SNHLY, CDR2 FYNNEI. V was pared by 3 bases and J by 0 bases, with 4 bases of the junction left unmatched. The CDR3 sequence is 16 residues long.

The chain couples TRBV11-2 to TRBJ2-2; perhaps TRBD2 as D (7 bases). The germline V gene encodes CDR1 SGHAT and CDR2 FQNNGV. Trimming took off 7 bases at V and 7 bases at J, with 16 bases between the two ends. CDR3 size: 14 residues. The CDR3 loop reads CASTPRGADGELFF. CDR3 sequence (DNA): TGTGCCAGCACCCCCCGGGGGGCAGACGGGGAGCTGTTTTTT.

This clone was recorded at least ten times. The chain joins TRBV3-1 (or the pseudogene TRBV3-2) to TRBJ1-6, with 7 bases aligning to TRBD1. Losses at the gene ends were 4 bases for V and 12 bases for J; bases not matched to a gene: 9. The CDR3 is 14 amino acids. From germline, CDR1 is LGHDT and CDR2 YNNKEL (reference sequence). The CDR3 region is CASSLGRGDRPLHF. The CDR3 bases are TGTGCCAGCAGCCTGGGCAGGGGGGATAGACCCCTCCACTTT.

The rearrangement uses TRBV2 and TRBJ2-1; 9 bases are shared with TRBD1. V was pared by 6 bases and J by 1 base, with 7 bases of the junction left unmatched. Germline V gene sequence: CDR1 SNHLY, CDR2 FYNNEI. The CDR3 has 16 residues. CDR3 sequence: CASRATGGASYNEQFF. The CDR3 nucleotides read TGTGCCAGCAGAGCTACAGGGGGCGCGTCCTACAATGAGCAGTTCTTC. Filled out from reference TRBV2 and TRBJ2-1, the complete variable domain reads EPEVTQTPSHQVTQMGQEVILRCVPISNHLYFYWYRQILGQKVEFLVSFYNNEISEKSEIFDDQFSVERPDGSNFTLKIRSTKLEDSAMYFCASRATGGASYNEQFFGPGTRLTVL.

The chain joins TRBV28 to TRBJ1-5, with 7 bases aligning to TRBD1. CDR1 and CDR2 from the germline V gene are MDHEN and SYDVKM. The J segment lost 1 base and the V segment lost 5 bases, leaving 11 bases of the junction unmatched. There are 17 residues in the CDR3. The DNA of the CDR3 is TGTGCCAGCAGTCTAGGGGGCGCGACAGGGAGCAATCAGCCCCAGCATTTT. This sequence encodes CASSLGGATGSNQPQHF.

V usage is TRBV6-5 and J usage is TRBJ1-2; a weak D match, TRBD1 (5 bases). The CDR3 is 12 residues long. V lost 10 bases and J lost 5, with 14 bases in between. Germline lookup yields CDR1 MNHEY and CDR2 SVGAGI. The CDR3 DNA follows: TGTGCCATCCTTCGGGAGGGGTATGGCTACACCTTC. Residues: CAILREGYGYTF.

The V and J genes are TRBV5-1 and TRBJ2-5; D call uncertain. Germline loops: CDR1 SGHRS, CDR2 YFSETQ. V shed 6 bases and J shed 2 bases, with 8 bases lying between them. There are 12 residues in the CDR3. The CDR3 sequence is CASKENQETQYF. CDR3 in DNA: TGCGCCAGCAAAGAGAATCAAGAGACCCAGTACTTC.

The chain uses TRBV10-1 and TRBJ2-7; 12 bases agree with TRBD2. Germline V lookup: CDR1 WNHNN, CDR2 SYGVQD (reference sequence). CDR3 size: 14 residues. V was clipped by 9 bases and J by 2 bases; unmatched bases: 5. CDR3 in amino acids: CARQTSGGTYEQYV. DNA for the CDR3: TGCGCCAGACAGACTAGCGGGGGCACCTACGAGCAGTACGTC.

The V call is TRBV5-4, the J call TRBJ2-7, with 12 bases fitting TRBD1. CDR3 length: 17 amino acids. With 4 bases clipped from V and 1 base from J, the junction kept 9 bases outside the gene matches. Germline values: CDR1 SGHNT, CDR2 YYREEE (reference sequence). CDR3 amino acids: CASSIPGQGAYSYEQYF. CDR3 DNA: TGTGCCAGCAGCATACCGGGACAGGGGGCCTATTCCTACGAGCAGTACTTC.

This clone was recorded a few times. J is TRBJ1-2 and V is TRBV28; D ambiguous. Per germline, CDR1 MDHEN and CDR2 SYDVKM. The CDR3 totals 15 residues. V lost 4 bases and J 2 bases, leaving 14 bases between the germline ends. CDR3 coding DNA: TGTGCCAGCAGTTCCCCAGGATCTTCAAACTATGGCTACACCTTC. Translation gives CASSSPGSSNYGYTF.

The chain carries TRBV12-3 or TRBV12-4 and TRBJ1-2; 7 nucleotides match TRBD1. The CDR3 spans 13 residues. V lost 5 bases to trimming and J lost 7 bases; unmatched junction nucleotides: 7. The CDR3 DNA is TGTGCCAGCAGTCTAAGGGACAGCCTTGGCTACACCTTC. Protein product: CASSLRDSLGYTF.

The genes are TRBV2 and TRBJ1-5, with TRBD1 matching 10 bases. Germline V gene lookup returns CDR1 SNHLY and CDR2 FYNNEI. The CDR3 runs 19 residues. The V gene end was trimmed by 4 bases and the J gene end by 7 bases; junction bases not matched to a gene: 19. CDR3 sequence: CASSGKRTGGSVSRQPQHF. The CDR3 DNA reads as TGTGCCAGCAGTGGAAAGAGGACAGGGGGATCTGTATCTCGCCAGCCCCAGCATTTT.

The CDR3 DNA follows: TGTGCCAGCAGCCAAGGGGAGGGCTGGTCACCCCTCCACTTT. Translating gives CASSQGEGWSPLHF. The V and J genes are TRBV3-1 (or the pseudogene TRBV3-2) and TRBJ1-6; D is unresolved. The V end lost 1 base, the J end lost 10 bases, and 11 bases lay between the germline ends. This CDR3 has 14 amino acids. CDR1 LGHDT and CDR2 YNNKEL come from the germline V gene (reference sequence).

J is TRBJ2-5 and V is TRBV5-1; TRBD2 aligns across 9 bases. The germline V gene has CDR1 SGHRS and CDR2 YFSETQ. Unmatched junction bases numbered 3, after V lost 1 base and J lost 5 bases. The CDR3 is 14 amino acids. CDR3 amino acids: CASSLISGGETQYF. CDR3 coding DNA: TGCGCCAGCAGCTTGATTAGCGGGGGTGAGACCCAGTACTTC.